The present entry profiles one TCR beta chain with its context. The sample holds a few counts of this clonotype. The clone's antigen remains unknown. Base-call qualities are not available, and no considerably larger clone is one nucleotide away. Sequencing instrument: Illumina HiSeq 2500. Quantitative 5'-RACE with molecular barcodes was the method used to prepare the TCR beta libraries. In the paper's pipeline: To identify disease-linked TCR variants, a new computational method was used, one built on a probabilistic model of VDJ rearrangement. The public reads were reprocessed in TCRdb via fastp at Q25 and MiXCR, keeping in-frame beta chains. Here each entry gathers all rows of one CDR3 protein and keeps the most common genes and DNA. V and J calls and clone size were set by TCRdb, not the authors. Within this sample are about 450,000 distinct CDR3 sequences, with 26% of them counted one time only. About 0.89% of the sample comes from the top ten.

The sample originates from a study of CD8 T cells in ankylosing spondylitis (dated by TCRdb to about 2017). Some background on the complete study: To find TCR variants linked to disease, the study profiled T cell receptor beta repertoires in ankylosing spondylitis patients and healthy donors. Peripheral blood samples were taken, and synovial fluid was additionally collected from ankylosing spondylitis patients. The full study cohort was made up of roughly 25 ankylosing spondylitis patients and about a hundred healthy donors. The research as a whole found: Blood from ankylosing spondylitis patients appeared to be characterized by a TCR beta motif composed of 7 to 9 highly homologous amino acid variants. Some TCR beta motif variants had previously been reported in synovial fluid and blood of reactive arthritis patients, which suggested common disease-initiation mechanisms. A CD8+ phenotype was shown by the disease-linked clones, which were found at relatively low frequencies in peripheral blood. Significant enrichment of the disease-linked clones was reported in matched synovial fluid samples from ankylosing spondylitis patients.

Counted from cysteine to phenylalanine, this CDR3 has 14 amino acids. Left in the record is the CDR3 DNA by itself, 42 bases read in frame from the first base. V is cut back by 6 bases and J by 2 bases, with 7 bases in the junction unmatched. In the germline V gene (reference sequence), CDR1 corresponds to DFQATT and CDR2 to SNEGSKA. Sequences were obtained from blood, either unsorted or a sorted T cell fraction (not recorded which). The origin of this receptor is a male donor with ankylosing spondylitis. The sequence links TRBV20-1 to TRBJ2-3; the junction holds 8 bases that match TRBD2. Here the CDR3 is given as CSAPTSGYTDTQYF. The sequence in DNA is TGCAGTGCGCCCACTAGCGGCTACACAGATACGCAGTATTTT.